This TCR beta chain was sequenced in a study of T cells in Graves' hyperthyroidism and ophthalmopathy. Study context: Before any treatment, at initial diagnosis, peripheral blood was collected. Study-level findings and limits: Blood held most thyroid clonotypes expanded above 0.001 frequency.

TCR beta CDR3 regions were amplified from RNA. With the HTBI primer set, the TCR CDR3 went through a first round of RT-PCR. TCRdb reprocessed the multiplex PCR reads via MiXCR and lists one record per CDR3 protein. The repertoire includes roughly 180,000 distinct CDR3 sequences, less than 10% of them detected once, and roughly a fifth sits in the top ten. This clonotype was counted at least ten times. Its target is unknown. The germline CDR1 and CDR2 sequences are DFQATT and SNEGSKA (reference sequence). The CDR3 length is 16 residues. Deletions cut 2 bases from V and 4 bases from J, with 20 bases between. Investigators excluded patients with uncontrolled infection, other autoimmune disease, pregnancy or lactation. Clinical symptoms, serum thyroxine and TRAb, thyroid ultrasound and orbital computed tomography were used for the diagnoses.

Specimen: blood. The chain links TRBV20-1 to TRBJ2-5, with a tentative D call TRBD2 (8 bases). The TCR comes from a woman aged 18-29 years with Graves' hyperthyroidism that later progressed to Graves' ophthalmopathy. The DNA for the CDR3 is TGCAGTGCTAGATCCCTGGGACTAGGGGGCGGAGAGACCCAGTACTTC. Protein product: CSARSLGLGGGETQYF.